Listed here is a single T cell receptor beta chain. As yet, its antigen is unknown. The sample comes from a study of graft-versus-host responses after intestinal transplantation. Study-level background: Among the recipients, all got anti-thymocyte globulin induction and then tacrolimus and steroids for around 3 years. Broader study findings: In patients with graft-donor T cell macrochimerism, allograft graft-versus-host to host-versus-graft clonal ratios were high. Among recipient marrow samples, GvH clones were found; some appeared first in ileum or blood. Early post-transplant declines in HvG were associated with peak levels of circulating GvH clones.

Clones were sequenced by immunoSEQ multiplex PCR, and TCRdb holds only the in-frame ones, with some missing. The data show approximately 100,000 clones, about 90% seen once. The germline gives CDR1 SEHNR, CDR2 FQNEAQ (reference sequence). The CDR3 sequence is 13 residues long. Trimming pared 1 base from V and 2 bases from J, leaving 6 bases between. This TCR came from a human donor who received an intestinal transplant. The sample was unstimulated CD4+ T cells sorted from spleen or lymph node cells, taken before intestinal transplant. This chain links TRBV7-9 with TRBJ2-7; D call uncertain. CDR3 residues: CASSLVSPYEQYF. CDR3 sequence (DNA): TGTGCCAGCAGCTTAGTTTCACCCTACGAGCAGTACTTC.